The rows below give T cell receptor beta chains drawn from one sample of a study of molecular identifiers for immune sequencing clone quantification. TCRdb redid the calling of the PCR reads with MiXCR, one entry per CDR3 protein. The sample records about 320,000 distinct CDR3 sequences, over 20% being singletons. Sequencing was carried out using naive CD8+ T cells from blood, with Jurkat cell RNA spiked in. The receptors derive from a human donor in good health. Some libraries in this study had Jurkat cell RNA spiked in. Both conserved end residues are part of each CDR3. The order of the fields is V gene, D gene, clone size, J gene, CDR3 protein, CDR3 DNA. A D gene is named only where the DNA matches it firmly. Size tells how often a clone was seen (once, few, many) or the class of an expanded clone, and some rows leave it out.

v_gene: TRBV11-2; d_gene: NA; abundance: few; j_gene: TRBJ2-1; CDR3aa: CASSLDPRTVRYNEQFF; CDR3nt: TGTGCCAGCAGCTTAGATCCTCGGACAGTCCGCTACAATGAGCAGTTCTTC
v_gene: TRBV20-1; d_gene: TRBD1; abundance: few; j_gene: TRBJ2-3; CDR3aa: CSARRAANRGMDTQYF; CDR3nt: TGCAGTGCTAGACGCGCCGCCAACAGGGGGATGGATACGCAGTATTTT
v_gene: TRBV9; d_gene: NA; abundance: many; j_gene: TRBJ1-6; CDR3aa: CASSEWGSSPLHF; CDR3nt: TGTGCCAGCAGCGAGTGGGGGAGCTCACCCCTCCACTTT
v_gene: TRBV4-2; d_gene: TRBD2; abundance: few; j_gene: TRBJ2-3; CDR3aa: CASSQATSGIRPDTQYF; CDR3nt: TGTGCCAGCAGCCAAGCGACTAGCGGGATACGCCCAGATACGCAGTATTTT
v_gene: TRBV9; d_gene: NA; abundance: many; j_gene: TRBJ2-7; CDR3aa: CASSADGHYEQYF; CDR3nt: TGTGCCAGCAGCGCCGACGGCCACTACGAGCAGTACTTC
v_gene: TRBV5-6; d_gene: NA; abundance: NA; j_gene: TRBJ2-3; CDR3aa: CASSLSATDTQYF; CDR3nt: TGTGCCAGCAGCTTGAGTGCGACAGATACGCAGTATTTT
v_gene: TRBV7-9; d_gene: TRBD1; abundance: few; j_gene: TRBJ1-1; CDR3aa: CASSPTWDSLNTEAFF; CDR3nt: TGTGCCAGCAGTCCCACCTGGGACAGTTTGAACACTGAAGCTTTCTTT
v_gene: TRBV27; d_gene: TRBD2; abundance: NA; j_gene: TRBJ2-7; CDR3aa: CASSPEAGGTHEQYF; CDR3nt: TGTGCCAGCAGTCCTGAAGCGGGAGGGACCCACGAGCAGTACTTC
v_gene: TRBV4-3; d_gene: NA; abundance: NA; j_gene: TRBJ2-1; CDR3aa: CASSPSGGTGYNEQFF; CDR3nt: TGCGCCAGCAGCCCCTCCGGAGGGACGGGATACAATGAGCAGTTCTTC
v_gene: TRBV5-6; d_gene: NA; abundance: many; j_gene: TRBJ1-1; CDR3aa: CASSLDPGPEAFF; CDR3nt: TGTGCCAGCAGCCTGGACCCGGGACCTGAAGCTTTCTTT
v_gene: TRBV14; d_gene: NA; abundance: many; j_gene: TRBJ2-2; CDR3aa: CASSPPRGARSGELFF; CDR3nt: TGTGCCAGCAGCCCCCCCAGGGGGGCAAGGTCAGGGGAGCTGTTTTTT